This T cell receptor (beta chain) originates from a study of cytotoxic CD8 clonotypes in ibrutinib-treated CLL. About the research overall: An average of about 260,000 productive templates and some 99,000 productive rearrangements was obtained per sample.

CDR3 length: 12 amino acids. The germline V gene encodes CDR1 SGHDT and CDR2 YYEEEE. Trimming took 2 bases from V and 8 from J, leaving 10 bases between them. Whole-study results and caveats: Baseline clonality, higher than in age-matched healthy donors, tracked circulating CD8+ T-cell counts. Public clonotypes were uncommon and contracted or stayed stable on treatment.

This clone showed up just a few times. The antigen is not known. TCRdb's table, derived via immunoSEQ multiplex PCR, lists solely in-frame clones and lacks some. The table records some 200,000 clones, over 60% of them present only once. This sequence joins TRBV5-6 and TRBJ1-2, with D possibly being TRBD1 (6 bases). The sample consisted of PBMCs, taken after 24 months of ibrutinib treatment. The TCR sequence derives from a human donor with chronic lymphocytic leukemia. The CDR3 loop reads CASSLGRGGYTF. The CDR3 region has the DNA TGTGCCAGCAGCTTAGGCAGGGGCGGCTACACCTTC.